The clone carrying this T cell receptor beta chain was found many times. What it recognizes is unknown. The data were taken from a study of naive and memory T cell subsets. Germline CDR1 and CDR2: SGDLS and YYNGEE. V gave up 0 bases and J gave up 1 base, with 7 bases separating them. The CDR3 is 14 amino acids. Study results and limitations: Between naive and memory subsets, TCR abundance power law exponents differed. Especially in CD8 cells, naive repertoires contained a few larger clonotypes, possibly CD45RA-re-expressing memory cells. Findings for naive and memory subsets could not be checked against ground truth. From naive to CM, EM and EMRA, diversity decreased and Gini increased.

An equimolar mix of two oligonucleotides served as the beta constant-region primer for TRBC1 and TRBC2. Four rounds of PCR amplified the ligated cDNA using nested alpha and beta constant-region primers plus SP2. TCRdb passed the UMI-ligation and nested PCR reads through MiXCR, listing each CDR3 protein once. This sample has 90,000 to 120,000 distinct CDR3 sequences; about 14% occur once, and the top ten carry about 3%. The clonotype was recovered from a human donor in good health. What was sequenced was naive CD8+ T cells from blood. This chain joins TRBV9 and TRBJ2-5, with D hard to call. The CDR3 sequence is CASSVAGTQETQYF. CDR3 bases: TGTGCCAGCAGCGTAGCGGGTACCCAAGAGACCCAGTACTTC.